What follows are 26 T cell receptor beta chains derived from one specimen sequenced in a study of CD4 T cells in relation to SARS-CoV-2 and coronaviruses. Sequencing was performed with immunoSEQ multiplex PCR; in TCRdb, only in-frame clones are kept and a portion is missing. The sample holds tens of thousands of clones, roughly 72% seen once. The antigens these receptors bind are not known. Before the COVID-19 pandemic, during about 2011-2019, CD4+ T cells were taken from unexposed donors. The cells were cultured for about ten days before CD4+ T cells were isolated. Sequenced sample: CD4+ T cells from PBMCs, cultured in vitro. These receptor sequences come from a human donor in good health.

This clone appeared a single time. The same CDR3 can be traced to other DNA sequences in this sample. The chain is built from TRBV2 and TRBJ1-1; TRBD1 might be the D (6 bases). Trimming cost V 6 bases and J 2 bases, with 16 bases left between them. There are 15 residues in the CDR3. Germline V CDR1 and CDR2: SNHLY, FYNNEI. The CDR3 loop is CASRPGRGANTEAFF. The CDR3 region has the DNA TGTGCCAGCAGACCTGGACGGGGGGCCAACACTGAAGCTTTCTTT. The whole variable domain, remainder taken from reference TRBV2 and TRBJ1-1, is EPEVTQTPSHQVTQMGQEVILRCVPISNHLYFYWYRQILGQKVEFLVSFYNNEISEKSEIFDDQFSVERPDGSNFTLKIRSTKLEDSAMYFCASRPGRGANTEAFFGQGTRLTVV.

This sequence joins TRBV28 and TRBJ1-4; 8 nucleotides match TRBD1. The V gene's germline CDR1 is MDHEN and CDR2 SYDVKM. V was pared by 5 bases and J by 7 bases, with 12 bases of the junction left unmatched. The CDR3 spans 16 residues. CDR3: CASSRVRGQGREKLFF. The CDR3 region has the DNA TGTGCCAGCAGTCGCGTAAGAGGACAGGGACGTGAAAAACTGTTTTTT.

This clone has a handful of counts. This chain connects TRBV5-1 to TRBJ2-7; D uncertain. Germline-derived CDR1 and CDR2 are SGHRS and YFSETQ. This CDR3 is built from 12 residues. Trimming removed 1 base from V and 3 bases from J, with 5 bases in between. The CDR3 loop is CASSLSFYEQYF. The CDR3 coding sequence is TGCGCCAGCAGCTTGAGTTTCTACGAGCAGTACTTC.

This rearrangement joins TRBV4-3 to TRBJ1-6; perhaps TRBD1 as D (5 bases). The CDR3 sequence is 14 residues long. The V gene's germline CDR1 is LGHNA and CDR2 YSLEER. V was shortened by 8 bases and J by 7 bases, with 15 bases between the two germline ends. As DNA, the CDR3 is TGCGCCAGCCGCCGGGGCAATGGAAATTCACCCCTCCACTTT. Translation gives CASRRGNGNSPLHF.

A few counts support this clone. The rearrangement links TRBV11-2 to TRBJ1-6, with D hard to call. This CDR3 is 16 amino acids long. Trimming took 1 base from V and 2 from J, leaving 9 bases between them. Germline assignment: CDR1 SGHAT and CDR2 FQNNGV. The CDR3 sequence: CASSLAQETYNSPLHF. In nucleotides, the CDR3 is TGTGCCAGCAGCTTAGCGCAGGAGACCTATAATTCACCCCTCCACTTT.

The chain employs TRBV4-3 and TRBJ1-1; D is ambiguous. CDR1 LGHNA and CDR2 YSLEER come from the germline V gene. CDR3 size: 15 residues. The V gene lost 1 base and the J gene lost 0 bases, with 9 bases spanning the gap. CDR3 sequence reads: CASSQVNDLNTEAFF. In nucleotides, the CDR3 is TGCGCCAGCAGCCAAGTGAACGACTTGAACACTGAAGCTTTCTTT.

The chain carries TRBV5-1 and TRBJ2-2; D is unresolved. V shed 7 bases and J shed 0 bases, with 13 bases lying between them. CDR3 length equals 15 residues. From germline, CDR1 is SGHRS and CDR2 YFSETQ. The CDR3 bases are TGCGCCAGCCTTCCGCAGGCCTCGAACACCGGGGAGCTGTTTTTT. It encodes CASLPQASNTGELFF.

The chain uses TRBV7-2 and TRBJ1-2; D remains unclear. CDR1 and CDR2 (germline): SGHTA, FQGNSA. The CDR3 is 15 amino acids. V shed 0 bases and J shed 2 bases, with 10 bases lying between them. CDR3 DNA: TGTGCCAGCAGCTTAGCGGCAGGTTCCAACTATGGCTACACCTTC. It is translated as CASSLAAGSNYGYTF.

CDR3: CASSFGGRGVDEQFF. The CDR3 DNA reads as TGTGCCAGCAGCTTTGGGGGACGGGGGGTCGATGAGCAGTTCTTC. V and J are TRBV5-8 and TRBJ2-1, with 7 bases fitting TRBD2. Germline values: CDR1 SGHTS, CDR2 YDEGEE. The CDR3 has 15 residues. V gave up 2 bases and J gave up 8 bases; unmatched junction bases: 10.

V gene TRBV11-3 combines with J gene TRBJ2-1; TRBD2 matches 13 bases. The ends lost 0 bases at V and 8 bases at J; junction bases unmatched: 4. Looked up from germline, CDR1 is SGHNT and CDR2 is YENEEA. The CDR3 is made up of 16 amino acids. CDR3 sequence: CASSLDGLAGVHEQFF. CDR3 in DNA: TGTGCCAGCAGCTTAGACGGACTAGCGGGAGTTCATGAGCAGTTCTTC. Full variable domain (outside the CDR3, taken from reference TRBV11-3 and TRBJ2-1): EAGVVQSPRYKIIEKKQPVAFWCNPISGHNTLYWYLQNLGQGPELLIRYENEEAVDDSQLPKDRFSAERLKGVDSTLKIQPAELGDSAVYLCASSLDGLAGVHEQFFGPGTRLTVL.

The rearrangement links TRBV19 to TRBJ2-5, with a tentative D call TRBD1 (5 bases). V lost 4 bases, J lost 4 bases, and 16 bases lay in between. The germline V gene has CDR1 LNHDA and CDR2 SQIVND (reference sequence). This CDR3 spans 15 amino acids. CDR3 nucleotide sequence: TGTGCCAGTAGTACCCAGGGATTCTTCAGAGAGACCCAGTACTTC. Its protein is CASSTQGFFRETQYF.

This chain uses TRBV3-1 (or the pseudogene TRBV3-2) with TRBJ2-5, with TRBD1 matching 7 bases. With V trimmed by 0 bases and J by 1 base, 8 bases remained unmatched. CDR1 LGHDT and CDR2 YNNKEL come from the germline V gene (reference sequence). The CDR3 is made up of 17 amino acids. CDR3 DNA sequence: TGTGCCAGCAGCCAAGAGGACAGGAGGATGGCCCAAGAGACCCAGTACTTC. Translation: CASSQEDRRMAQETQYF.

V and J are TRBV2 and TRBJ2-1, with TRBD2 matching 10 bases. The J segment lost 1 base and the V segment lost 3 bases, leaving 3 bases of the junction unmatched. Per the germline V gene, CDR1 is SNHLY and CDR2 is FYNNEI. CDR3 length: 16 amino acids. Here the CDR3 DNA reads TGTGCCAGCAGTGATGCTAGCGGGAGATCCTACAATGAGCAGTTCTTC. Protein sequence: CASSDASGRSYNEQFF.

V and J are TRBV5-1 and TRBJ1-1; 7 bases match TRBD1. In germline, CDR1 is SGHRS, CDR2 YFSETQ. Trimming removed 6 bases from V and 4 bases from J; junction bases left unmatched: 9. CDR3 length: 14 amino acids. CDR3 in amino acids: CASTYVEGATEAFF. The CDR3 DNA reads TGCGCCAGCACTTACGTAGAGGGGGCCACTGAAGCTTTCTTT.

V gene TRBV29-1 combines with J gene TRBJ2-7; D not resolved. Trimming shortened V by 7 bases and J by 6 bases, and 19 bases separated the two germline ends. Germline V CDR1 and CDR2: SQVTM, ANQGSEA. This CDR3 has 13 amino acids. CDR3 DNA sequence: TGCAGCGCCGTAAAGCGTGCGTCCGGCGAGCAGTACTTC. Amino acids: CSAVKRASGEQYF.

J is TRBJ1-3 and V is TRBV7-9; 10 nucleotides agree with TRBD1. The germline gives CDR1 SEHNR, CDR2 FQNEAQ (reference sequence). The V and J ends lost 4 bases and 6 bases, in that order; junction bases with no gene match: 9. The CDR3 length is 16 residues. The CDR3 here is CASSSGTGASVNTIYF. CDR3 DNA sequence: TGTGCCAGCAGCTCGGGGACAGGGGCTTCGGTAAACACCATATATTTT. The variable domain in full, completed from reference TRBV7-9 and TRBJ1-3, reads DTGVSQNPRHKITKRGQNVTFRCDPISEHNRLYWYRQTLGQGPEFLTYFQNEAQLEKSRLLSDRFSAERPKGSFSTLEIQRTEQGDSAMYLCASSSGTGASVNTIYFGEGSWLTVV.

The rearrangement uses TRBV6-5 and TRBJ2-7, with D perhaps TRBD1 (5 bases). In germline, CDR1 is MNHEY, CDR2 SVGAGI. This CDR3 spans 14 amino acids. The V end lost 8 bases, the J end lost 6 bases, and 20 bases lay between the germline ends. The CDR3 region is CASGNSRSRGEQYF. The CDR3 nucleotides read TGTGCCAGCGGAAACTCTAGATCAAGGGGCGAGCAGTACTTC.

This clone was seen a single time. The chain employs TRBV3-1 (or the pseudogene TRBV3-2) and TRBJ2-2, with a tentative D call TRBD2 (7 bases). CDR1 and CDR2 (germline): LGHDT, YNNKEL (reference sequence). V lost 1 base, J lost 5 bases, and 23 bases lay in between. The CDR3 totals 19 residues. The chain's CDR3 is CASSQGPKGGLTRTGELFF. CDR3 DNA: TGTGCCAGCAGCCAAGGTCCGAAGGGGGGGCTAACAAGGACCGGGGAGCTGTTTTTT.

The chain has TRBV7-9 and TRBJ2-1; TRBD2 agrees at 8 bases. The V segment lost 8 bases and the J segment 2 bases; nucleotides outside the gene matches: 8. Germline CDR1 reads SEHNR; CDR2 reads FQNEAQ (reference sequence). The CDR3 is 15 residues long. This CDR3 reads CASVLAGLPYNEQFF. For the CDR3, the DNA is TGTGCCAGCGTTTTAGCGGGACTCCCCTACAATGAGCAGTTCTTC. Based on the CDR3 plus reference TRBV7-9 and TRBJ2-1, the full variable domain is DTGVSQNPRHKITKRGQNVTFRCDPISEHNRLYWYRQTLGQGPEFLTYFQNEAQLEKSRLLSDRFSAERPKGSFSTLEIQRTEQGDSAMYLCASVLAGLPYNEQFFGPGTRLTVL.

This sequence joins TRBV6-1 and TRBJ1-5; unclear D gene. V was cut by 6 bases and J by 9 bases, with 21 bases left in between. This CDR3 spans 15 amino acids. Germline V lookup: CDR1 MNHNS, CDR2 SASEGT. CDR3 loop: CASSYPPSSDLPQHF. DNA of the CDR3: TGTGCCAGCAGCTACCCCCCTTCGTCCGACCTGCCCCAGCATTTT.

This chain links TRBV19 with TRBJ2-1; the D is unclear. The CDR3 consists of 11 residues. Germline values: CDR1 LNHDA, CDR2 SQIVND (reference sequence). V was cut by 6 bases and J by 4 bases, with 4 bases left in between. The CDR3 sequence is CASRTYNEQFF. In DNA form, the CDR3 reads TGTGCCAGTAGAACTTACAATGAGCAGTTCTTC.

V usage is TRBV18 and J usage is TRBJ2-3, with D maybe TRBD2 (6 bases). The CDR3 has 15 amino acids. Deletions cut 5 bases from V and 4 bases from J, with 16 bases between. Looked up from germline, CDR1 is KGHSH and CDR2 is LQKENI. For the CDR3, the DNA is TGTGCCAGCTCATCGACCCTCGGGGGTGCAGATACGCAGTATTTT. As protein: CASSSTLGGADTQYF. The full variable domain, completed using reference TRBV18 and TRBJ2-3, is NAGVMQNPRHLVRRRGQEARLRCSPMKGHSHVYWYRQLPEEGLKFMVYLQKENIIDESGMPKERFSAEFPKEGPSILRIQQVVRGDSAAYFCASSSTLGGADTQYFGPGTRLTVL.

The V call is TRBV7-2, the J call TRBJ2-5, with D possibly being TRBD2 (6 bases). The CDR3 extends over 18 amino acids. Germline V gene data show CDR1 as SGHTA and CDR2 as FQGNSA. The ends were cut back, 3 bases at V and 5 bases at J, with 25 bases in the middle. The CDR3 reads CASSLAVPGTAAGETQYF. DNA of the CDR3: TGTGCCAGCAGCTTGGCAGTACCCGGGACTGCCGCAGGGGAGACCCAGTACTTC.

This clone appeared once. This chain connects TRBV29-1 to TRBJ2-1; TRBD1 might be the D (6 bases). Trimming shortened V by 1 base and J by 4 bases, and 26 bases separated the two germline ends. Looked up from germline, CDR1 is SQVTM and CDR2 is ANQGSEA. This CDR3 is built from 19 residues. The DNA for the CDR3 is TGCAGCGTTGAAGGCGGCAGGGGTGGGGTAACAACCTGGTACAATGAGCAGTTCTTC. Its translation is CSVEGGRGGVTTWYNEQFF.

This chain uses TRBV18 with TRBJ1-2; D remains unclear. Germline assignment: CDR1 KGHSH and CDR2 LQKENI. Trimming took off 3 bases at V and 4 bases at J, with 12 bases between the two ends. The CDR3 consists of 14 residues. The CDR3 DNA reads TGTGCCAGCTCACCCTGGTCCCTATCCTATGGCTACACCTTC. Its translation is CASSPWSLSYGYTF.

This chain uses TRBV7-3 with TRBJ2-1; 9 positions agree with TRBD1. Trimming took 4 bases from V and 7 from J; bases not matched to a gene: 8. This CDR3 contains 15 residues. Per the germline V gene, CDR1 is SGHTA and CDR2 is FQGTGA. CDR3 DNA: TGTGCCAGCAGCTCGGGACAGGGAAACGAGAATGAGCAGTTCTTC. Protein sequence: CASSSGQGNENEQFF.